A selection of T cell receptor beta chains follows, all from one sample in a study of T cell responses to AZD1222 COVID-19 vaccine. Method: immunoSEQ multiplex PCR; TCRdb's copy keeps in-frame clones and lacks some. Here the sample spans 130,000 or so clones, roughly 93% being singletons. The starting material was peripheral blood, obtained on day 0 of AZD1222 vaccination. Receptor source: an adult in good health. Both conserved end residues are part of each CDR3. D genes are given only for firm matches. Clone size appears in some rows only: once, few, many, or a class for an expanded clone.

d_call clone_size j_call v_call cdr3_aa cdr3_nt
NA NA TRBJ1-3 TRBV10-1 CASSESTLLGGSGNTIYF TGCGCCAGCAGTGAGTCGACTCTTTTAGGGGGCTCTGGAAACACCATATATTTT
NA NA TRBJ2-1 TRBV3-1/TRBV3-2 CASSQEGLTYEQFF TGTGCCAGCAGCCAAGAAGGATTAACGTATGAGCAGTTCTTC
NA NA TRBJ1-3 TRBV5-5 CASSLVRGGLHTIYF TGTGCCAGCAGCTTGGTGCGCGGCGGCCTGCACACCATATATTTT
NA NA TRBJ1-3 TRBV30 CAWSVRVFSGNTIYF TGTGCCTGGAGTGTAAGGGTTTTTTCTGGAAACACCATATATTTT
TRBD2 NA TRBJ2-1 TRBV7-9 CASSSRTSAYNEQFF TGTGCCAGCAGCTCTAGGACTAGCGCCTACAATGAGCAGTTCTTC
NA NA TRBJ1-1 TRBV6-2/TRBV6-3 CASSYKQGRERNTEAFF TGTGCCAGCAGTTACAAACAGGGTCGGGAACGGAACACTGAAGCTTTCTTT
NA few TRBJ2-1 TRBV5-4 CASSLGRLNEQFF TGTGCCAGCAGCTTGGGTCGGCTCAATGAGCAGTTCTTC
TRBD2 NA TRBJ2-1 TRBV11-2 CASSLGGGRGAHNEQFF TGTGCCAGCAGCTTAGGAGGAGGGCGGGGGGCGCACAATGAGCAGTTCTTC
TRBD2 once TRBJ2-4 TRBV3-1/TRBV3-2 CASSQPGLAVDIQYF TGTGCCAGCAGCCAACCGGGACTAGCTGTAGACATTCAGTACTTC
NA NA TRBJ1-2 TRBV7-8 CASSLYGEGNTF TGTGCCAGCAGCTTATACGGGGAGGGGAACACCTTC
NA once TRBJ1-3 TRBV29-1 CSVVPPNGNTIYF TGCAGCGTTGTCCCCCCCAATGGAAACACCATATATTTT
NA NA TRBJ2-7 TRBV7-3 CASSQFTGYEQYF TGTGCCAGCAGCCAATTTACCGGCTACGAGCAGTACTTC
TRBD1 NA TRBJ1-5 TRBV6-1 CASSEGQGRQPQHF TGTGCCAGCAGTGAAGGACAGGGAAGGCAGCCCCAGCATTTT
NA NA TRBJ2-2 TRBV27 CASSLSGRNTGELFF TGTGCCAGCAGTTTATCTGGCAGGAACACCGGGGAGCTGTTTTTT
NA once TRBJ1-5 TRBV3-1/TRBV3-2 CASSQGNNQPQHF TGTGCCAGCAGCCAGGGCAACAATCAGCCCCAGCATTTT
TRBD2 NA TRBJ2-5 TRBV27 CASSPTILAGLKETQYF TGTGCCAGCAGTCCCACTATATTAGCGGGACTGAAGGAGACCCAGTACTTC
NA NA TRBJ2-4 TRBV7-2 CASSSFKNIQYF TGTGCCAGCAGCTCTTTCAAAAACATTCAGTACTTC
TRBD1 NA TRBJ1-2 TRBV30 CAWSGDRGQSGYTF TGTGCCTGGAGTGGGGACAGGGGGCAGAGTGGCTACACCTTC
NA NA TRBJ1-2 TRBV5-5 CASTTGRGIYGYTF TGTGCCAGCACCACCGGAAGGGGAATCTATGGCTACACCTTC
TRBD1 NA TRBJ2-7 TRBV18 CASSRTGDYDEQYF TGTGCCAGCTCTCGGACAGGGGATTACGACGAGCAGTACTTC
NA NA TRBJ1-1 TRBV6-5 CASPPETGNTEAFF TGTGCCAGTCCCCCGGAGACAGGGAACACTGAAGCTTTCTTT
NA NA TRBJ2-7 TRBV7-2 CASSLMGAAYEQYF TGTGCCAGCAGCTTAATGGGGGCCGCCTACGAGCAGTACTTC
NA NA TRBJ2-5 TRBV6-2/TRBV6-3 CASSQGTVQETQYF TGTGCCAGCAGTCAAGGGACGGTACAAGAGACCCAGTACTTC
TRBD2 NA TRBJ2-5 TRBV28 CASTLGLAQETQYF TGTGCCAGCACCCTCGGACTAGCGCAAGAGACCCAGTACTTC
NA NA TRBJ2-5 TRBV11-1 CASSSRFGGVGETQYF TGTGCCAGCAGCTCCCGGTTCGGGGGAGTGGGGGAGACCCAGTACTTC
TRBD1 NA TRBJ1-5 TRBV25-1 CASSGGTGYGQPQHF TGTGCCAGCAGTGGCGGGACAGGGTACGGTCAGCCCCAGCATTTT
NA NA TRBJ1-4 TRBV12-5 CASGLVSEVREKLFF TGTGCTAGTGGTTTGGTATCGGAGGTACGGGAAAAACTGTTTTTT